The sequence of this T cell receptor (beta chain) was determined in a study of T cell repertoires in cytomegalovirus infection. The wider study: A matching HLA type, together with CMV infection, was signaled by public TCR beta signatures. Study observations and caveats: Cumulative frequency (of public TCR beta family members) identified carriers of CMV plus the relevant HLA. The ex vivo response showed dominance by HLA-C-restricted CMV-specific TCR beta clonotypes.

TCRdb fed the reads into MiXCR, producing one record per CDR3 protein. This repertoire shows nearly 650,000 distinct CDR3 sequences, 20% to 25% found once; its top ten account for 8%. Germline V gene lookup returns CDR1 MDHEN and CDR2 SYDVKM. The CDR3 is 15 amino acids. To note about this clonotype: No antigen is known for it. A junction boundary mismatches the germline segment, possibly from a read error.

Sequenced sample: CD8+ T cells from PBMCs. This TCR derives from a human donor in good health (CMV status not recorded). Some clones in this sample may be carry-over from other donors' samples. The V and J genes are TRBV28 and TRBJ2-5; D is possibly TRBD1 or TRBD2 (5 bases each). The CDR3 DNA reads TGTGCCAGCAGACACGGAACAGGATTTCCCGAGGGGAGTTGCTTC. Protein: CASRHGTGFPEGSCF. Complete variable domain (other parts from reference TRBV28 and TRBJ2-5): DVKVTQSSRYLVKRTGEKVFLECVQDMDHENMFWYRQDPGLGLRLIYFSYDVKMKEKGDIPEGYSVSREKKERFSLILESASTNQTSMYLCASRHGTGFPEGSCFGPGTRLLVL.